These T cell receptor beta chains were read from a single sample in a study of T cells in localized non-small cell lung cancer. Profiling relied on immunoSEQ multiplex PCR, and the TCRdb table lists in-frame clones only, not all of them. Of approximately 43,000 clones listed, around 83% are singletons. Here the sequenced sample was peripheral blood, taken before any cancer treatment. These receptors were obtained from a woman aged 18-55 years with stage III lung adenocarcinoma. Each CDR3 is given with its conserved first and last residue. The D gene is left open where the match is weak. The size field is filled for only some rows; it gives once, few, many or a size class.

cdr3_nt cdr3_aa clone_size cdr3_length j_call v_call d_call
TGTGCCAGCAAGACCGGGACAGCTAACACCGGGGAGCTGTTTTTT CASKTGTANTGELFF - 15 TRBJ2-2 TRBV2 TRBD1
TGCGCCAGCAGCTCCGTCGCAGGAACCGGGGAGCTGTTTTTT CASSSVAGTGELFF - 14 TRBJ2-2 TRBV5-1 -
TGTGCCAGCAGCATAACAGGGGAGTACACCGGGGAGCTGTTTTTT CASSITGEYTGELFF once 15 TRBJ2-2 TRBV9 TRBD1
TGCGCCAGCAGCCAAGCCGGGACTAGCGGGGGGGCCGGGGAGCTGTTTTTT CASSQAGTSGGAGELFF - 17 TRBJ2-2 TRBV4-1 TRBD2
TGTGCCAGCCCGGGGCCCGACTCCGGAAACACCATATATTTT CASPGPDSGNTIYF - 14 TRBJ1-3 TRBV7-9 -
TGTGCCATCAGTGAGGGACTAGTTGGAGATACGCAGTATTTT CAISEGLVGDTQYF - 14 TRBJ2-3 TRBV10-3 TRBD2
TGTGCCACCAGCGGGGGGGGAATGGGTAGGGAGCCCCAGCATTTT CATSGGGMGREPQHF - 15 TRBJ1-5 TRBV15 -
TGTGCCAGCAACCCTAGTAGTGGACTAGCGGGTTTAGGTTGGCAGTTCTTC CASNPSSGLAGLGWQFF - 17 TRBJ2-1 TRBV7-8 TRBD2
TGTGCCAGCAGCTCCGCGACTAGCGGGCAAGAGACCCAGTACTTC CASSSATSGQETQYF - 15 TRBJ2-5 TRBV5-4 TRBD2
TGTGCCAGCTCACCACCGGGCAGGAGCTATGGCTACACCTTC CASSPPGRSYGYTF - 14 TRBJ1-2 TRBV18 -
TGTGCCAGCAGCAAACCACGTGCGGGGACTAGCGGGTCTCCTTACAATGAGCAGTTCTTC CASSKPRAGTSGSPYNEQFF - 20 TRBJ2-1 TRBV21-1 -
TGTGCCAGCAGGGCCAAATTGGACCAAGGCATTCAGTACTTC CASRAKLDQGIQYF - 14 TRBJ2-4 TRBV6-5 -
TGTGCCAGCAGCCGAAGCGGGGCCCAGAGAGATACGCAGTATTTT CASSRSGAQRDTQYF - 15 TRBJ2-3 TRBV6-5 TRBD2
TGTGCCAGCAGTTACTCGGCTGGGCAGGCAACCTACGAGCAGTACTTC CASSYSAGQATYEQYF - 16 TRBJ2-7 TRBV6-5 -
TGTGCCAGCAGTGAAACCCTGGGGAGCCAAGAGACCCAGTACTTC CASSETLGSQETQYF - 15 TRBJ2-5 TRBV6-1 -
TGTGCCAGCAGTGTTAGCGGGAACTCAAAGGGCGAGCAGTACTTC CASSVSGNSKGEQYF - 15 TRBJ2-7 TRBV2 TRBD2
TGTGCCAGCAGCTTAGGGACTAGCTCCACCTACGAGCAGTACTTC CASSLGTSSTYEQYF - 15 TRBJ2-7 TRBV7-2 TRBD2
TGTGCCAGCAGCTTGACCAACAAGGAGACCCAGTACTTC CASSLTNKETQYF - 13 TRBJ2-5 TRBV11-2 -
TGTGCCAGCAGCTTGTATAGCGGGGCCACCTACGAGCAGTACTTC CASSLYSGATYEQYF - 15 TRBJ2-7 TRBV5-5 TRBD2
TGTGCCAGCAGTTACGGGGATAGCGCGGTAGATACGCAGTATTTT CASSYGDSAVDTQYF - 15 TRBJ2-3 TRBV6-5 -
TGCGCCAGCAGCCAGGGACAGACGAACACCGGGGAGCTGTTTTTT CASSQGQTNTGELFF once 15 TRBJ2-2 TRBV5-1 TRBD1